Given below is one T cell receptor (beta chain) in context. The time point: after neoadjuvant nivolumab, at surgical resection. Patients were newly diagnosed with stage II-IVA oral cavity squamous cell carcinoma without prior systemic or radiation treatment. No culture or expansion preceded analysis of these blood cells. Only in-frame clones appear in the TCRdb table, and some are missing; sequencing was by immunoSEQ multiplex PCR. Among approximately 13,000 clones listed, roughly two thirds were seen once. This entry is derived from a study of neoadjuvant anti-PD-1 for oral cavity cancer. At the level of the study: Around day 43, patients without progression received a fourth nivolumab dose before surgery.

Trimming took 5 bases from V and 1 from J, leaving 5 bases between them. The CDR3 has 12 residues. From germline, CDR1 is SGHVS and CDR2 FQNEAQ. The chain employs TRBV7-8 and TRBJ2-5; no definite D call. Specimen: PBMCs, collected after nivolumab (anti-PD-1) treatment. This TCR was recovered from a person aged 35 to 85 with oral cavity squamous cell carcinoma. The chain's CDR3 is CASSVLQETQYF. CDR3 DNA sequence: TGTGCCAGCAGCGTACTCCAAGAGACCCAGTACTTC.